The 14 T cell receptor beta chains in this list originate from one sample, sequenced in a study of CD4 T cells in relation to SARS-CoV-2 and coronaviruses. Clones were sequenced by immunoSEQ multiplex PCR, and TCRdb holds only the in-frame ones, with some missing. The table includes tens of thousands of clones, less than 70% detected once. CD4+ T cells from unexposed donors were obtained before the COVID-19 pandemic (2011-2018). CD4+ T cells were isolated from the cells after 10 days of culture. Their specific antigens are unknown. The sample consisted of CD4+ T cells from PBMCs, cultured in vitro. These receptors were taken from a human donor in good health.

This clone came up a few times. This chain joins TRBV14 and TRBJ2-7; 9 bases are a match to TRBD2. CDR1 SGHDN and CDR2 FVKESK come from the germline V gene. CDR3 length: 13 residues. The junction had 3 bases not matched to a gene; V was cut back by 4 bases and J by 5 bases. CDR3 in amino acids: CASSLTSGHEQYF. CDR3 nucleotides: TGTGCCAGCAGCCTTACTAGCGGGCACGAGCAGTACTTC. Using reference TRBV14 and TRBJ2-7 for the parts outside the CDR3, the full variable domain is EAGVTQFPSHSVIEKGQTVTLRCDPISGHDNLYWYRRVMGKEIKFLLHFVKESKQDESGMPNNRFLAERTGGTYSTLKVQPAELEDSGVYFCASSLTSGHEQYFGPGTRLTVT.

The V and J genes are TRBV2 and TRBJ1-1, with a weak D call TRBD1 (6 bases). This CDR3 is built from 13 residues. Trimming stripped 10 bases from V and 1 base from J, with 13 bases between. The germline V gene has CDR1 SNHLY and CDR2 FYNNEI. CDR3 residues: CANPGQTNTEAFF. The CDR3 DNA reads TGTGCCAATCCGGGACAAACGAACACTGAAGCTTTCTTT. Complete variable domain (other parts from reference TRBV2 and TRBJ1-1): EPEVTQTPSHQVTQMGQEVILRCVPISNHLYFYWYRQILGQKVEFLVSFYNNEISEKSEIFDDQFSVERPDGSNFTLKIRSTKLEDSAMYFCANPGQTNTEAFFGQGTRLTVV.

This clone has just a few counts. The J gene is TRBJ2-5, the V gene TRBV4-1, with a tentative D call TRBD2 (5 bases). V dropped 0 bases and J dropped 4 bases, with 12 bases sitting between them. Germline assignment: CDR1 MGHRA and CDR2 YSYEKL. This CDR3 comprises 15 residues. CDR3: CASSQDMQAVETQYF. The CDR3 DNA follows: TGCGCCAGCAGCCAAGATATGCAAGCGGTAGAGACCCAGTACTTC.

V and J are TRBV28 and TRBJ1-6, with 8 bases that match TRBD1. The CDR3 is 16 amino acids. The V and J ends lost 3 bases and 10 bases, in that order; junction bases with no gene match: 11. The germline gives CDR1 MDHEN, CDR2 SYDVKM. The CDR3 DNA follows: TGTGCCAGCAGTTTTCGTTTTGGACAGGGTGCCTCACCCCTCCACTTT. This sequence encodes CASSFRFGQGASPLHF.

The chain employs TRBV6-5 and TRBJ1-4, with D perhaps matching TRBD1 (6 bases). Trimming cost V 7 bases and J 3 bases, with 15 bases left between them. The CDR3 has 15 amino acids. Germline V lookup: CDR1 MNHEY, CDR2 SVGAGI. CDR3 residues: CASTRWGAPNEKLFF. The CDR3 nucleotides are TGTGCCAGCACCCGATGGGGGGCCCCTAATGAAAAACTGTTTTTT.

The chain has TRBV27 and TRBJ2-4, with 14 bases identical to TRBD2. The CDR3 is made up of 17 amino acids. CDR1 MNHEY and CDR2 SMNVEV come from the germline V gene (reference sequence). V was pared by 5 bases and J by 8 bases, with 11 bases of the junction left unmatched. The CDR3 DNA is TGTGCCAGCAGTCGGGGGGGACTAGCGGGAGAAGGGGACATTCAGTACTTC. Protein product: CASSRGGLAGEGDIQYF.

The chain is built from TRBV19 and TRBJ1-1; 7 positions agree with TRBD1. Trimming removed 5 bases from V and 5 bases from J; junction bases left unmatched: 2. Germline V gene data show CDR1 as LNHDA and CDR2 as SQIVND (reference sequence). The CDR3 extends over 12 amino acids. This CDR3 reads CASSSGGTEAFF. The CDR3 nucleotides read TGTGCCAGTAGTTCAGGGGGGACTGAAGCTTTCTTT.

J is TRBJ1-2 and V is TRBV19; D call uncertain. This CDR3 comprises 17 residues. Germline CDR1 is LNHDA and CDR2 is SQIVND (reference sequence). The V gene lost 8 bases and the J gene lost 0 bases, with 22 bases spanning the gap. In DNA, the CDR3 is TGTGCCAGTCTCACCACCGGGCAGGACTACACTAACTATGGCTACACCTTC. Translated, it gives CASLTTGQDYTNYGYTF.

The genes are TRBV18 and TRBJ2-5; no clear D gene. V was pared by 4 bases and J by 0 bases, with 9 bases between. CDR3 size: 14 residues. CDR1 is KGHSH, CDR2 LQKENI, per germline. The CDR3 region is CASSQGQYQETQYF. The CDR3 nucleotides are TGTGCCAGCTCACAGGGCCAGTACCAAGAGACCCAGTACTTC. Filled out from reference TRBV18 and TRBJ2-5, the complete variable domain reads NAGVMQNPRHLVRRRGQEARLRCSPMKGHSHVYWYRQLPEEGLKFMVYLQKENIIDESGMPKERFSAEFPKEGPSILRIQQVVRGDSAAYFCASSQGQYQETQYFGPGTRLLVL.

The chain employs TRBV6-6 and TRBJ2-7, with a possible D match to TRBD1 (5 bases). V lost 6 bases and J 3 bases, leaving 9 bases between the germline ends. The CDR3 length is 12 residues. Germline V gene lookup returns CDR1 MNHNY and CDR2 SVGAGI (reference sequence). The CDR3 is CASSTGRYEQYF. The CDR3, as DNA: TGTGCCAGCAGCACAGGCCGCTACGAGCAGTACTTC.

The chain employs TRBV18 and TRBJ2-7; TRBD2 aligns across 8 bases. This CDR3 comprises 13 residues. J gave up 5 bases and V 3 bases, and 3 bases lay outside the gene matches. Germline V gene sequence: CDR1 KGHSH, CDR2 LQKENI. The CDR3 protein is CASSPGAGDEQYF. As DNA, the CDR3 is TGTGCCAGCTCACCGGGAGCGGGAGACGAGCAGTACTTC.

This clone has a single count. The chain links TRBV5-5 to TRBJ2-5; 9 nucleotides match TRBD2. The length of the CDR3 is 17 residues. Germline V gene lookup returns CDR1 SGHKS and CDR2 YYEKEE (reference sequence). V dropped 1 base and J dropped 4; count of bases not matched to a gene: 11. Here the CDR3 reads CASSLRLARGGGETQYF. For the CDR3, the DNA is TGTGCCAGCAGCTTGCGTCTTGCGCGGGGGGGCGGAGAGACCCAGTACTTC.

V gene TRBV29-1 combines with J gene TRBJ2-3; 10 bases match TRBD2. The ends lost 4 bases at V and 0 bases at J; junction bases unmatched: 10. Germline V gene sequence: CDR1 SQVTM, CDR2 ANQGSEA. This CDR3 contains 17 residues. In DNA form, the CDR3 reads TGCAGCGTTGGGGGGATAGCGGGGGGACGGAGCACAGATACGCAGTATTTT. The encoded protein is CSVGGIAGGRSTDTQYF.

This chain connects TRBV5-1 to TRBJ2-2; weak D call: TRBD2 (5 bases). Trimming stripped 4 bases from V and 7 bases from J, with 14 bases between. Germline-derived CDR1 and CDR2 are SGHRS and YFSETQ. This CDR3 contains 14 residues. The DNA of the CDR3 is TGCGCCAGCAGCGCCGACCCCCGGGGCGGGGAGCTGTTTTTT. This gives the protein CASSADPRGGELFF.